Shown below are 21 T cell receptor beta chains from a single sample sequenced in a study of T cells in Graves' hyperthyroidism and ophthalmopathy. Template material for amplifying TCR beta CDR3 regions consisted of RNA transcripts. In the first-round RT-PCR of the TCR CDR3, the HTBI primer set was used. Via MiXCR, TCRdb re-called the multiplex PCR reads, giving one row per CDR3 protein. The table lists about 480,000 distinct CDR3 sequences, about 15% of them singletons. Input material: blood. Receptors were obtained from a woman between 18 and 29 years old with Graves' hyperthyroidism.

This clonotype has ten or more counts. The chain has TRBV2 and TRBJ2-7, with 11 bases matching TRBD2. CDR1 is SNHLY, CDR2 FYNNEI, per germline. V lost 9 bases and J lost 0; bases outside the gene matches: 10. The CDR3 is 16 amino acids. The CDR3 spells CARGTSLAGGSYEQYF. DNA for the CDR3: TGTGCCAGGGGGACTAGCCTAGCGGGGGGCTCCTACGAGCAGTACTTC.

In its sample, this clonotype was seen many times. The chain joins TRBV5-1 to TRBJ2-1; TRBD2 aligns across 9 bases. This CDR3 has 15 amino acids. J lost 8 bases, V lost 2 bases, and 8 bases had no gene match. CDR1 and CDR2 from the germline V gene are SGHRS and YFSETQ. Here the CDR3 DNA reads TGCGCCAGCAGCTTCAATAGCGGGGGAGTCGATGAGCAGTTCTTC. Protein product: CASSFNSGGVDEQFF.

This clonotype has at least ten counts. V usage is TRBV15 and J usage is TRBJ2-1; D gene unclear. V gave up 6 bases and J gave up 8 bases, with 20 bases separating them. The CDR3 is 15 residues long. The germline V gene has CDR1 LNHNV and CDR2 YYDKDF (reference sequence). The CDR3 DNA sequence: TGTGCCACCAGGGTTTACAGCCCAAGCAGCTATGAGCAGTTCTTC. Translated: CATRVYSPSSYEQFF.

There are many counts of this clonotype. The gene calls are TRBV9 and TRBJ2-5, with 8 bases fitting TRBD1. The CDR3 runs 16 residues. Germline CDR1 and CDR2: SGDLS and YYNGEE. V shed 3 bases, J shed 0 bases, and the junction held 7 bases outside the gene matches. The CDR3 loop reads CASSAPPGQDQETQYF. In nucleotides, the CDR3 is TGTGCCAGCAGCGCTCCACCGGGACAGGACCAAGAGACCCAGTACTTC.

At least ten counts were recorded for this clonotype. CDR3 sequence (DNA): TGTGCCATCAGTGAGGGACCGGGACAGGGGATCTATGGCTACACCTTC. It is translated as CAISEGPGQGIYGYTF. This chain links TRBV10-3 with TRBJ1-2; 10 positions agree with TRBD1. Germline lookup yields CDR1 ENHRY and CDR2 SYGVKD. The CDR3 totals 16 residues. The junction had 7 bases not matched to a gene; V was cut back by 2 bases and J by 4 bases.

This clonotype was detected many times. This sequence joins TRBV18 and TRBJ1-2; TRBD1 might be the D (5 bases). CDR3 size: 15 residues. V lost 2 bases to trimming and J lost 0 bases, with 10 bases between them. CDR1 and CDR2 from the germline V gene are KGHSH and LQKENI. CDR3: CASSPDSLSNYGYTF. The CDR3 region has the DNA TGTGCCAGCTCACCAGACAGCCTTTCTAACTATGGCTACACCTTC.

This chain joins TRBV20-1 and TRBJ2-3, with 8 bases lining up with TRBD2. CDR1 is DFQATT and CDR2 is SNEGSKA in the germline V gene (reference sequence). The CDR3 runs to 14 residues. Unmatched junction bases numbered 8, after V lost 3 bases and J lost 6 bases. DNA for the CDR3: TGCAGTGCTAGGGGACTAGGGGTTCGGGATACGCAGTATTTT. Protein product: CSARGLGVRDTQYF.

This clonotype was seen ten or more times. This chain links TRBV5-1 with TRBJ1-2; TRBD1 agrees at 10 bases. The CDR3 totals 14 residues. Germline assignment: CDR1 SGHRS and CDR2 YFSETQ. The J segment lost 8 bases and the V segment lost 4 bases, leaving 8 bases of the junction unmatched. The CDR3 loop is CASSMGQGPGGYTF. CDR3 nucleotides: TGCGCCAGCAGCATGGGACAGGGGCCGGGAGGCTACACCTTC.

This clonotype was seen ten or more times. CDR3 amino acids: CASSLLIGSVDRVNGYTF. Here the CDR3 DNA reads TGTGCCAGCAGTTTATTAATAGGATCGGTGGACAGGGTTAATGGCTACACCTTC. The chain has TRBV12-3 or TRBV12-4 and TRBJ1-2; 8 bases match TRBD1. The CDR3 extends over 18 amino acids. Trimming cost V 2 bases and J 6 bases; bases outside gene matches: 17.

This clonotype has a count of ten or more. The J gene is TRBJ2-7, the V gene TRBV12-3 or TRBV12-4; 11 nucleotides match TRBD2. The CDR3 is made up of 14 amino acids. After removal of 7 bases from V and 0 bases from J, the junction contained 2 bases not matched to a gene. Here the CDR3 reads CASTLAGGSYEQYF. The CDR3 DNA sequence: TGTGCCAGCACCCTAGCGGGAGGCTCCTACGAGCAGTACTTC.

This clonotype occurred a few times. The chain couples TRBV3-1 to TRBJ1-4; D call uncertain. The V gene lost 4 bases and the J gene lost 6 bases, with 12 bases spanning the gap. Germline CDR1 is LGHDT and CDR2 is YNNKEL (reference sequence). This CDR3 has 14 residues. DNA for the CDR3: TGTGCCAGCAGCCTTAATGCGGCCGATGAAAAACTGTTTTTT. Translating gives CASSLNAADEKLFF. Supplemented by reference TRBV3-1 and TRBJ1-4, the full variable domain reads DTAVSQTPKYLVTQMGNDKSIKCEQNLGHDTMYWYKQDSKKFLKIMFSYNNKELIINETVPNRFSPKSPDKAHLNLHINSLELGDSAVYFCASSLNAADEKLFFGSGTQLSVL.

Worth noting for this clonotype: The junction and the germline gene differ at one end; a read error may be behind it. The J gene is TRBJ1-2, the V gene TRBV24-1; unclear D gene. Germline CDR1 is KGHDR and CDR2 is SFDVKD. The CDR3 extends over 15 amino acids. In DNA form, the CDR3 reads TGTGTCACCAGTGACCCTACTCAGGCTAACTATGGCTACACCTTC. Amino acid sequence: CVTSDPTQANYGYTF.

This clonotype was seen once. The chain carries TRBV9 and TRBJ2-2; D is perhaps TRBD1 (6 bases). V dropped 4 bases and J dropped 0 bases, with 10 bases sitting between them. Germline V gives CDR1 SGDLS, CDR2 YYNGEE. The CDR3 runs to 15 residues. CDR3 residues: CASSSGHTNTGELFF. CDR3 in DNA: TGTGCCAGCAGCTCGGGACATACGAACACCGGGGAGCTGTTTTTT.

This clonotype has a handful of counts. This may be a read error: a much more frequent sequence differs by one nucleotide. This chain connects TRBV27 to TRBJ2-4; D might be TRBD1 or TRBD2, each matching 5 bases. Trimming took 8 bases from V and 8 from J, leaving 22 bases between them. Germline V lookup: CDR1 MNHEY, CDR2 SMNVEV (reference sequence). This CDR3 contains 15 residues. The CDR3 region is CASGSKGHPRDIQYF. CDR3 sequence (DNA): TGTGCCAGCGGCTCCAAAGGACACCCGCGGGACATTCAGTACTTC.

The chain recombines TRBV18 with TRBJ2-1; D call uncertain. This CDR3 has 17 amino acids. Between the trimmed V and J ends, which lost 2 bases and 5 bases, there was a span of 19 bases. Germline-derived CDR1 and CDR2 are KGHSH and LQKENI. The CDR3 DNA reads as TGTGCCAGCTCACCATCCTCGTATTGGACGAGCGACAATGAGCAGTTCTTC. Amino acid sequence: CASSPSSYWTSDNEQFF.

This chain links TRBV12-3 or TRBV12-4 with TRBJ1-3; 8 bases match TRBD1. CDR3 length: 14 residues. J gave up 4 bases and V 5 bases, and 4 bases lay outside the gene matches. The CDR3 bases are TGTGCCAGCAGTCGGACAGGGATCGGAAACACCATATATTTT. It specifies CASSRTGIGNTIYF.

This clonotype was recorded many times. CDR3 amino acids: CSVGWGLAGVGDTQYF. The CDR3 DNA reads TGCAGTGTTGGTTGGGGACTAGCGGGAGTGGGAGATACGCAGTATTTT. This chain uses TRBV20-1 with TRBJ2-3; 14 bases agree with TRBD2. CDR3 length equals 16 residues. Germline CDR1 is DFQATT and CDR2 is SNEGSKA (reference sequence). V shed 7 bases, J shed 5 bases, and the junction held 11 bases outside the gene matches.

This clonotype was observed a few times. The rearrangement links TRBV12-5 to TRBJ2-1, with 8 bases matching TRBD2. The V gene end was trimmed by 1 base and the J gene end by 2 bases; junction bases not matched to a gene: 1. Germline V gene sequence: CDR1 LGHNT, CDR2 FRNRAP. The CDR3 has 15 amino acids. CDR3 DNA sequence: TGTGCTAGTGGTTTGGGGACTAGCCCCTACAATGAGCAGTTCTTC. This codes for CASGLGTSPYNEQFF.

Many counts were recorded for this clonotype. This chain joins TRBV29-1 and TRBJ2-7, with D hard to call. Trimming pared 1 base from V and 3 bases from J, leaving 16 bases between. Germline V gene data show CDR1 as SQVTM and CDR2 as ANQGSEA. CDR3 length equals 15 residues. The CDR3 nucleotides read TGCAGCGTTGAAGCCGAGACAAGTTCTAGCTACGAGCAGTACGTC. Encoded protein: CSVEAETSSSYEQYV.

This clonotype was observed many times. This sequence joins TRBV20-1 and TRBJ2-3, with TRBD2 identical over 9 bases. CDR1 is DFQATT, CDR2 SNEGSKA, per germline (reference sequence). CDR3 length: 15 amino acids. V lost 3 bases, J lost 4 bases, and 8 bases stayed unmatched. The CDR3 loop is CSASVSGSEADTQYF. As DNA, the CDR3 is TGCAGTGCTAGTGTTAGCGGGAGTGAGGCAGATACGCAGTATTTT.

This chain joins TRBV12-3 or TRBV12-4 and TRBJ1-2; D gene unclear. The CDR3 is 13 residues long. V lost 3 bases and J lost 0, with 5 bases in between. CDR3 sequence (DNA): TGTGCCAGCAGTTTTAACACTAACTATGGCTACACCTTC. This gives the protein CASSFNTNYGYTF.